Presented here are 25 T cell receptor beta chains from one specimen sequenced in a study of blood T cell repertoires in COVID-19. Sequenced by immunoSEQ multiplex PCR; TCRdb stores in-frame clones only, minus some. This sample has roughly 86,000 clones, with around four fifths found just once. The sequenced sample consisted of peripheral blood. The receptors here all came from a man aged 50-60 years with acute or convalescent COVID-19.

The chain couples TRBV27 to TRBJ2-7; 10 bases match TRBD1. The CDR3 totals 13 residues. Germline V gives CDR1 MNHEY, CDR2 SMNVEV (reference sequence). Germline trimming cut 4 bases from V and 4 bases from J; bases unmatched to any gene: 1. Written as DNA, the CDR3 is TGTGCCAGCAGTTGGGACAGGGGTTACGAGCAGTACTTC. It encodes CASSWDRGYEQYF.

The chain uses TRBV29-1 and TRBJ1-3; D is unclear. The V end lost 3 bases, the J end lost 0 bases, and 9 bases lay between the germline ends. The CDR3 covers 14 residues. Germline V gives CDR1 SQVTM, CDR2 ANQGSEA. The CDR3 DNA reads TGCAGCGTTGACGGTGGGAGCTCTGGAAACACCATATATTTT. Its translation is CSVDGGSSGNTIYF.

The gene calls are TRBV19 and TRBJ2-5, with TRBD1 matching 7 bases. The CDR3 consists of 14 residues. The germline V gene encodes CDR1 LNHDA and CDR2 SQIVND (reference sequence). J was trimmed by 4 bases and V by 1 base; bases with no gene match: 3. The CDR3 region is CASSIVPGGETQYF. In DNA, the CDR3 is TGTGCCAGTAGTATAGTTCCAGGGGGAGAGACCCAGTACTTC.

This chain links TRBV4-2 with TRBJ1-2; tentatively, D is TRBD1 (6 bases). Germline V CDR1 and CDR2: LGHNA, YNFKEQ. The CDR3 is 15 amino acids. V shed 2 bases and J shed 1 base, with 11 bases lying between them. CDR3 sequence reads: CASSQRDNFNYGYTF. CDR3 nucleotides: TGTGCCAGCAGCCAACGGGACAATTTTAACTATGGCTACACCTTC.

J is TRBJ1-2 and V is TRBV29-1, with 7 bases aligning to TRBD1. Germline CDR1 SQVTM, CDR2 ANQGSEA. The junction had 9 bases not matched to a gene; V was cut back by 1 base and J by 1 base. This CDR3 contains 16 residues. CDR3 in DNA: TGCAGCGTTGAAGGCCAGACAGGGTCAAGTAACTATGGCTACACCTTC. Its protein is CSVEGQTGSSNYGYTF.

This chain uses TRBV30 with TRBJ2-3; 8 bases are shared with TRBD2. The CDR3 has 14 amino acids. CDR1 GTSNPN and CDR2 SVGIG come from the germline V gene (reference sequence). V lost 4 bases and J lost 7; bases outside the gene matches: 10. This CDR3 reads CAWTATGGRNTQYF. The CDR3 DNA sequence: TGTGCCTGGACCGCGACGGGGGGGCGCAATACGCAGTATTTT.

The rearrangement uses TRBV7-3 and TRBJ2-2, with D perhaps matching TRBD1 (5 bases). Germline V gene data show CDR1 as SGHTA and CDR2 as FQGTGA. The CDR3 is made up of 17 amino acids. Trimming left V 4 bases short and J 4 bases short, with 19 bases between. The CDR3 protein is CASSSQPPRQTTGELFF. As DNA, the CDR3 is TGTGCCAGCAGCTCACAACCCCCTAGACAGACCACCGGGGAGCTGTTTTTT.

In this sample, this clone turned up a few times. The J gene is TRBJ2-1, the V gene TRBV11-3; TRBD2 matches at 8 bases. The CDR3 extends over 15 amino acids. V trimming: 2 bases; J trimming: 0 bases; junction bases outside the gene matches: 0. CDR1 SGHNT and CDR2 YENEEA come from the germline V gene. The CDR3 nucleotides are TGTGCCAGCAGCTTACGGGGGGGCTCCTACAATGAGCAGTTCTTC. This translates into CASSLRGGSYNEQFF.

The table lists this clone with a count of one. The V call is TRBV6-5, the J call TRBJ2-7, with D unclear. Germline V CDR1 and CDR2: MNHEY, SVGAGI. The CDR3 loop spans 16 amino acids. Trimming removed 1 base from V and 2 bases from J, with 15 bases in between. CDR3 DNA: TGTGCCAGCAGTTACTTACAGCCGACGGCGACCTACGAGCAGTACTTC. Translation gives CASSYLQPTATYEQYF.

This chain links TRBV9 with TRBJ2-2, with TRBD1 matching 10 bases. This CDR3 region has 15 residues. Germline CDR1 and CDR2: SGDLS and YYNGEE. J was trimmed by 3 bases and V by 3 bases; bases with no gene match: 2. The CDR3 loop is CASSAGQGHTGELFF. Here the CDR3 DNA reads TGTGCCAGCAGCGCGGGACAGGGGCACACCGGGGAGCTGTTTTTT.

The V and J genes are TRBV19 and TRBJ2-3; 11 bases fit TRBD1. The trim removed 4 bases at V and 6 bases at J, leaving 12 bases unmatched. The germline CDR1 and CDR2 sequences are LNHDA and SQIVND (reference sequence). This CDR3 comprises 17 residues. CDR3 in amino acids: CASSSVPGQGGGDTQYF. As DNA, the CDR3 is TGTGCCAGTAGTAGCGTCCCGGGACAGGGGGGGGGTGATACGCAGTATTTT. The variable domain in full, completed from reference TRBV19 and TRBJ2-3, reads DGGITQSPKYLFRKEGQNVTLSCEQNLNHDAMYWYRQDPGQGLRLIYYSQIVNDFQKGDIAEGYSVSREKKESFPLTVTSAQKNPTAFYLCASSSVPGQGGGDTQYFGPGTRLTVL.

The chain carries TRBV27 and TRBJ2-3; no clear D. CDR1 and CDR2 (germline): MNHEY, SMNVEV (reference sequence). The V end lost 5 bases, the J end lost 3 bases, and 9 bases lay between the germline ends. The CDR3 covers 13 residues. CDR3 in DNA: TGTGCCAGCAGTCGAGTATGGACAGATACGCAGTATTTT. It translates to CASSRVWTDTQYF.

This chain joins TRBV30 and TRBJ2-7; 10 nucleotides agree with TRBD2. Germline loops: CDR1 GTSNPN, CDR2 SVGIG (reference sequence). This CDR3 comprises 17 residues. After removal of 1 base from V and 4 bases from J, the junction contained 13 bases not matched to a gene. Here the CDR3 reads CAWSGSLLAGLSYEQYF. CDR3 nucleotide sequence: TGTGCCTGGAGTGGCTCCCTACTAGCGGGACTTTCTTACGAGCAGTACTTC.

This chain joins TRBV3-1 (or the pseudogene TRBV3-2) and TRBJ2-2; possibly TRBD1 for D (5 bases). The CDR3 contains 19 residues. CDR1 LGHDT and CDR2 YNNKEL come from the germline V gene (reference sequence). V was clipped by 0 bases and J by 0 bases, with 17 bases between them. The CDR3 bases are TGTGCCAGCAGCCAAGATCGGTCCCCGACAGACGCGAACACCGGGGAGCTGTTTTTT. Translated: CASSQDRSPTDANTGELFF.

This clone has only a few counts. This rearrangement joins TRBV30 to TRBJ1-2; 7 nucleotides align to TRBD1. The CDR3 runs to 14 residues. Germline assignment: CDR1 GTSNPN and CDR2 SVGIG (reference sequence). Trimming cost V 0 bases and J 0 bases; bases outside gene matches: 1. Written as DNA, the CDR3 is TGTGCCTGGAGTGTCCAGGGGGCTAACTATGGCTACACCTTC. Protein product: CAWSVQGANYGYTF.

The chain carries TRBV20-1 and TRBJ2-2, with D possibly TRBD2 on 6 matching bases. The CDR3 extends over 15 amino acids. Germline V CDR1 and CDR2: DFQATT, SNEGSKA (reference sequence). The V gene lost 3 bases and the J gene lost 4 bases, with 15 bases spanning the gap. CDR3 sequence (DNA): TGCAGTGCTAGTAGAGCGGGCCCTTTCACCGGGGAGCTGTTTTTT. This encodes CSASRAGPFTGELFF.

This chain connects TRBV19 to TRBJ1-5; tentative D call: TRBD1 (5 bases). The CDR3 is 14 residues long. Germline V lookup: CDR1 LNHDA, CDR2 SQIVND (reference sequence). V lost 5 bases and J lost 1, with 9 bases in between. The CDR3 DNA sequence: TGTGCCAGTAGTGCGCAGGGAAGCAATCAGCCCCAGCATTTT. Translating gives CASSAQGSNQPQHF.

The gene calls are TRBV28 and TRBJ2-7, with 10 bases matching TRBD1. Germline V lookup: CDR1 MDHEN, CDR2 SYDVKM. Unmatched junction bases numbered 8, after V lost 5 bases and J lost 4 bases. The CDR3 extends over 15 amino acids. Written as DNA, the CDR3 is TGTGCCAGCAGTAAACCGGACAGGGGGAGTTACGAGCAGTACTTC. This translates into CASSKPDRGSYEQYF.

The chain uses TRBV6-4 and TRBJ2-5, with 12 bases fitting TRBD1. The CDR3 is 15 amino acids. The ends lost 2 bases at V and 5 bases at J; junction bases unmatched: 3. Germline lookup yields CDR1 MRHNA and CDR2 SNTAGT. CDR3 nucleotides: TGTGCCAGCAGTGACGGGACAGGGGGCGGGGAGACCCAGTACTTC. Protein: CASSDGTGGGETQYF.

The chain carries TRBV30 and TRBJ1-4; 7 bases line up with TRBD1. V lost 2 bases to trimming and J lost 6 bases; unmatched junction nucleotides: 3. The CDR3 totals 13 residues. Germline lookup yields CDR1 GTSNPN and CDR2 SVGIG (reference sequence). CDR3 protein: CAWSLQGYEKLFF. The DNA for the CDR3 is TGTGCCTGGAGTCTACAGGGGTATGAAAAACTGTTTTTT. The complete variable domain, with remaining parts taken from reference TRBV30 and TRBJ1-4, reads SQTIHQWPATLVQPVGSPLSLECTVEGTSNPNLYWYRQAAGRGLQLLFYSVGIGQISSEVPQNLSASRPQDRQFILSSKKLLLSDSGFYLCAWSLQGYEKLFFGSGTQLSVL.

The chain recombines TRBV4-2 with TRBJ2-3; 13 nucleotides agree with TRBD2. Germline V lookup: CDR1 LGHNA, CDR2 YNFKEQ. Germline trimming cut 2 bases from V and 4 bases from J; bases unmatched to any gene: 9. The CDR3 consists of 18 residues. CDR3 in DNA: TGTGCCAGCAGCCAATCAGGACTAGCGGGAGTTGGGGCAGATACGCAGTATTTT. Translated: CASSQSGLAGVGADTQYF.

The CDR3 sequence: CASSLDGRATYEQYF. The DNA for the CDR3 is TGTGCCAGCAGCTTAGATGGCAGGGCAACCTACGAGCAGTACTTC. The chain recombines TRBV7-9 with TRBJ2-7, with a possible D match to TRBD1 (5 bases). V shed 1 base and J shed 2 bases, with 12 bases lying between them. The germline V gene has CDR1 SEHNR and CDR2 FQNEAQ (reference sequence). The CDR3 spans 15 residues.

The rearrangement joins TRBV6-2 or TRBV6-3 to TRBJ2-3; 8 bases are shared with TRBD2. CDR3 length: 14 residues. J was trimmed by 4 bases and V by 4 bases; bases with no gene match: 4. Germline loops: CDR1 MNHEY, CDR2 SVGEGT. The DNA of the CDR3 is TGTGCCAGCAGTTGGACTAGCAAGGCAGATACGCAGTATTTT. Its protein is CASSWTSKADTQYF.

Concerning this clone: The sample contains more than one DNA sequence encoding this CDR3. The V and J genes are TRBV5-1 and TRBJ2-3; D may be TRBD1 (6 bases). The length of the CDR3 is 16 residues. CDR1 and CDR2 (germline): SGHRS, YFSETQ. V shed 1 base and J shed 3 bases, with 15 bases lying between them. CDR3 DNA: TGCGCCAGCAGCTTGCCCGGGACATCAGGAACAGATACGCAGTATTTT. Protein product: CASSLPGTSGTDTQYF.

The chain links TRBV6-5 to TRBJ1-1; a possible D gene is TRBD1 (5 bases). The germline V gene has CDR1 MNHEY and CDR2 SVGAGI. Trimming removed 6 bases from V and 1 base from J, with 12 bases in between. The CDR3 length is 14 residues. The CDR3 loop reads CASSSGLPNTEAFF. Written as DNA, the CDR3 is TGTGCCAGCAGCTCGGGACTGCCGAACACTGAAGCTTTCTTT.